The T cell receptor (beta chain) described here comes from a study of Ad26.COV2.S vaccination and SARS-CoV-2 variants (dated by TCRdb to 2020 to 2022). Concerning the study at large: Vaccine-arm donors were drawn from COV1001, a multicentre, randomized, double-blind, placebo-controlled phase I-IIa trial of Ad26.COV2.S in healthy adults. Ad26.COV2.S was given intramuscularly at 5x10^10 or 1x10^11 viral particles, as a single shot or as two shots 56 days apart. TCRbeta repertoire sequencing served as the tool for gauging how specific and how broad the SARS-CoV-2-reactive T cell receptors were following Ad26.COV2.S vaccination. The TCR-sequenced set comprised around 30 samples: some 19 Ad26.COV2.S vaccine recipients, 5 placebo recipients and 8 SARS-CoV-2 convalescent individuals. Trial participants were randomized into five groups of five: low-dose or high-dose Ad26.COV2.S given once or twice, or placebo on both occasions. Blinding of investigators to trial group allocation was maintained during experiments and outcome assessment.

Trimming takes 8 bases from V and 1 base from J, and the germline ends sit 14 bases apart. Taken from cysteine to phenylalanine, the CDR3 has 15 residues. Only the CDR3 DNA is retained, 45 bases long and in frame from the first base. CDR1 and CDR2, looked up from the germline V gene (reference sequence), are WNHNN and SYGVQD. The meaning of the sample's treatment or condition label: about 20 received Ad26.COV2.S at low or high dose, single or two shots; five or six received placebo; per-sample allocation not given. Repertoires of vaccine and placebo recipients were sequenced from samples collected on day 63 after the first injection. Between 29 July and 7 August 2020, Cohort 1b enrolled about 27 adults aged 18-55 years at one site in Boston, USA. As a vaccine, Ad26.COV2.S was a replication-incompetent adenovirus type 26 vector that expressed a prefusion-stabilized SARS-CoV-2 spike protein derived from the original Wuhan strain.

The full study reports these points: Higher spike-specific TCR breadth was observed in Ad26.COV2.S recipients than in placebo recipients (P = 0.0014). The study was not powered to compare responses between vaccine doses or regimens. After vaccination, spike-specific CD8+ and CD4+ T cell responses were reported to show substantial breadth. The authors noted that the TCR breadth and depth analyses may have underestimated total T cell responses. Vaccine and placebo recipients had similar non-spike TCR breadth, a finding consistent with the vaccine containing only spike.

The immunoSEQ Assay was used to sequence TCRbeta CDR3 regions. After extraction, genomic DNA underwent amplification by bias-controlled multiplex PCR, followed by high-throughput sequencing. The original pipeline was this. Collapsing and filtering of sequences were performed to quantify the absolute abundance of each unique TCRbeta CDR3 region. T cell fraction was estimated by normalizing TCRbeta template counts to usable DNA, which was measured by amplifying reference genes present in all nucleated cells. Repertoire TCRs were annotated as SARS-CoV-2-specific by exact matching of V gene, CDR3 amino acid sequence and J gene to a known reactive TCR set. The reference SARS-CoV-2 TCR set came from MIRA and was filtered for enrichment in COVID-19-positive ImmuneCODE repertoires, removing public or cross-reactive TCRs. Drawing on the MIRA antigens, annotated TCRs were analysed further at the level of specific ORF or position within ORF. Depth was the summed frequency of annotated unique rearrangements, while breadth was defined as annotated unique rearrangements over total unique productive rearrangements. TCR breadth was compared between groups using two-sided Wilcoxon rank-sum tests. The table was pulled from immuneACCESS by TCRdb, which kept in-frame rearrangements only. Such tables lose some clones; where checked, under half of the loss comes from unresolved V genes, and the rest has no known cause. The D gene and trimming were derived from the DNA, and the V and J assignments and clone size from that table. This sample is represented by about 350,000 clones; 85% of them were singletons. The top ten clonotypes cover about 3.3% of the sample.

In this sample, this clone turned up a few times. Its antigen remains unidentified. No base quality information exists; no much larger clone differs at one position. This chain joins TRBV10-1 to TRBJ2-2, with TRBD1 as a weak D call on 6 bases. The sequenced sample was peripheral blood, obtained in a trial of Ad26.COV2.S vaccine versus placebo. The origin of this receptor is a person aged 18 to 65 who received the Ad26.COV2.S COVID-19 vaccine or a placebo. The nucleotide sequence is TGCGCCAGCCGCCCCGGGACACTGAACACCGGGGAGCTGTTTTTT. It translates to CASRPGTLNTGELFF.